This entry is about one TCR beta chain. What it recognizes is unknown. Only in-frame clones appear in the TCRdb table, and some are missing; sequencing was by immunoSEQ multiplex PCR. The sample gives 13,000 or so clones, approximately 92% of which show up once; 7.8% is in the top ten. This entry belongs to a study of T cell clonotyping in hematopoietic cell transplantation. Notes on the study in general: Few recipient clonotypes overlapped donors; over 95% were de novo at given depth. Without cell sorting, CD4 versus CD8 contributions remain unresolved.

V gave up 9 bases and J gave up 2 bases, with 18 bases separating them. Per the germline V gene, CDR1 is SGHDT and CDR2 is YYEEEE. CDR3 size: 14 residues. The input for sequencing was PBMCs, taken 100 days after allogeneic stem cell transplant. The V and J genes are TRBV5-6 and TRBJ2-7; D is perhaps TRBD1 or TRBD2 (5 bases each). This TCR derives from a female patient in her 50s who had an allogeneic stem cell transplant from an unrelated donor, so the T cells may come from the graft donor. Some clones in this sample may be carry-over from other donors' samples. CDR3 DNA: TGTGCCACCGGGAACCCCGACAGTCCCTACGAGCAGTACTTC. This encodes CATGNPDSPYEQYF.